The 10 T cell receptor beta chains in this list originate from one sample, sequenced in a study of blood T cell repertoires in COVID-19. Clones were sequenced by immunoSEQ multiplex PCR, and TCRdb holds only the in-frame ones, with some missing. Among 150,000 to 200,000 clones listed, about 70% were seen once. Material: peripheral blood. The receptor set was obtained from a woman aged 50 to 60 with active or convalescent COVID-19.

This chain connects TRBV5-1 to TRBJ2-1; perhaps TRBD2 as D (6 bases). Germline values: CDR1 SGHRS, CDR2 YFSETQ. V lost 0 bases to trimming and J lost 7 bases, with 17 bases between them. The CDR3 contains 16 residues. CDR3 bases: TGCGCCAGCAGCTTGGTCCCGTCGGGAGCAACTAATGAGCAGTTCTTC. It yields the protein CASSLVPSGATNEQFF.

This clone has ten or more counts. This chain links TRBV7-2 with TRBJ2-7; D perhaps matches TRBD1 (6 bases). Germline loops: CDR1 SGHTA, CDR2 FQGNSA. This CDR3 has 16 residues. Between the trimmed V and J ends, which lost 1 base and 2 bases, there was a span of 15 bases. The CDR3 sequence: CASSLEIAGETYEQYF. The CDR3 coding sequence is TGTGCCAGCAGCTTAGAAATAGCAGGGGAGACCTACGAGCAGTACTTC. Using reference TRBV7-2 and TRBJ2-7 for the parts outside the CDR3, the full variable domain is GAGVSQSPSNKVTEKGKDVELRCDPISGHTALYWYRQSLGQGLEFLIYFQGNSAPDKSGLPSDRFSAERTGGSVSTLTIQRTQQEDSAVYLCASSLEIAGETYEQYFGPGTRLTVT.

V is TRBV6-5 and J is TRBJ2-7, with 8 nucleotides matching TRBD1. The CDR3 loop spans 14 amino acids. Germline assignment: CDR1 MNHEY and CDR2 SVGAGI. V was pared by 2 bases and J by 5 bases, with 5 bases of the junction left unmatched. The CDR3 loop is CASSYGRGLDEQYF. In nucleotides, the CDR3 is TGTGCCAGCAGTTACGGCAGGGGGCTGGACGAGCAGTACTTC.

This rearrangement joins TRBV5-1 to TRBJ2-7; 10 bases line up with TRBD2. Trimming cost V 4 bases and J 1 base; bases outside gene matches: 8. Per the germline V gene, CDR1 is SGHRS and CDR2 is YFSETQ. This CDR3 spans 16 amino acids. DNA for the CDR3: TGCGCCAGCAGCCGGACCGGGACTAGCGAGTCCTACGAGCAGTACTTC. This sequence encodes CASSRTGTSESYEQYF.

This clone was picked up one time. The gene calls are TRBV19 and TRBJ1-1; 7 positions agree with TRBD1. Germline CDR1 is LNHDA and CDR2 is SQIVND (reference sequence). V lost 4 bases and J lost 4; bases outside the gene matches: 12. The CDR3 runs 16 residues. CDR3 sequence: CASSTTKTGKATEAFF. In DNA form, the CDR3 reads TGTGCCAGTAGTACCACAAAGACAGGGAAGGCCACTGAAGCTTTCTTT.

The rearrangement links TRBV5-4 to TRBJ2-7; D may be TRBD1 (6 bases). Trimming removed 0 bases at V and 2 bases at J, with 9 bases between. CDR1 SGHNT and CDR2 YYREEE come from the germline V gene (reference sequence). The CDR3 is made up of 14 amino acids. As DNA, the CDR3 is TGTGCCAGCAGCTTGGAAGGGACACCCTACGAGCAGTACTTC. It yields the protein CASSLEGTPYEQYF.

The CDR3 reads CASSQDLPGTGNTGELFF. The CDR3 DNA reads as TGCGCCAGCAGCCAAGATTTGCCCGGGACAGGGAACACCGGGGAGCTGTTTTTT. This rearrangement joins TRBV4-3 to TRBJ2-2, with TRBD1 identical over 8 bases. Germline CDR1 reads LGHNA; CDR2 reads YSLEER. With V trimmed by 0 bases and J by 1 base, 7 bases remained unmatched. The CDR3 is 18 residues long.

J is TRBJ1-5 and V is TRBV19; 9 bases agree with TRBD1. With V trimmed by 5 bases and J by 2 bases, 4 bases remained unmatched. Germline V gives CDR1 LNHDA, CDR2 SQIVND (reference sequence). There are 15 residues in the CDR3. CDR3 sequence: CASSGDRDGNQPQHF. CDR3 coding DNA: TGTGCCAGTAGTGGGGACAGGGATGGCAATCAGCCCCAGCATTTT. Full variable domain (rest looked up from reference TRBV19 and TRBJ1-5): DGGITQSPKYLFRKEGQNVTLSCEQNLNHDAMYWYRQDPGQGLRLIYYSQIVNDFQKGDIAEGYSVSREKKESFPLTVTSAQKNPTAFYLCASSGDRDGNQPQHFGDGTRLSIL.

V gene TRBV6-1 combines with J gene TRBJ2-5, with 9 bases fitting TRBD2. The CDR3 extends over 16 amino acids. After removal of 0 bases from V and 4 bases from J, the junction contained 6 bases not matched to a gene. Germline V gene data show CDR1 as MNHNS and CDR2 as SASEGT. DNA for the CDR3: TGTGCCAGCAGTGAAGCAGGCGGGGGGGCCGGAGAGACCCAGTACTTC. It yields the protein CASSEAGGGAGETQYF.

In this sample, this clone turned up once. The chain carries TRBV11-3 and TRBJ2-7; a possible D gene is TRBD1 (7 bases). V lost 3 bases and J lost 0, with 12 bases in between. The CDR3 consists of 15 residues. Per germline, CDR1 SGHNT and CDR2 YENEEA. Written as DNA, the CDR3 is TGTGCCAGCAGCTTCGGCGGGGACAGCTCCTACGAGCAGTACTTC. This sequence encodes CASSFGGDSSYEQYF.